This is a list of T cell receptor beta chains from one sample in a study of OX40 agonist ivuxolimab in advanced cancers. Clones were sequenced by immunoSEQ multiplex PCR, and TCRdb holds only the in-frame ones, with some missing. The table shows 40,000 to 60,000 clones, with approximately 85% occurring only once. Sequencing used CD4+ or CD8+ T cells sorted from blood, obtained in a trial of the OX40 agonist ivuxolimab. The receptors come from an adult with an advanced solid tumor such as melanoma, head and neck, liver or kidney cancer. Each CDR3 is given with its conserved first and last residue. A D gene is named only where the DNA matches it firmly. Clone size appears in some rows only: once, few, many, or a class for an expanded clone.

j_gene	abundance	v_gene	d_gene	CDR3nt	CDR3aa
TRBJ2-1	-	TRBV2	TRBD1	TGTGCCAGCACCTTACAGGGGGGCAATGAGCAGTTCTTC	CASTLQGGNEQFF
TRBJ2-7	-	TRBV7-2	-	TGTGCCAGCAGCTCCCGAGGAGGGGCGAACGAGCAGTACTTC	CASSSRGGANEQYF
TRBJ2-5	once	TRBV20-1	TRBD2	TGCAGTGCTAGACTAGCGGAGGCCCAGTACTTC	CSARLAEAQYF
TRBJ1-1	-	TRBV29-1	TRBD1	TGCAGCGCCAGGGGACAGGGGGCGCGTACTGAAGCTTTCTTT	CSARGQGARTEAFF
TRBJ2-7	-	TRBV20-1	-	TGCAGTGCTGGTGTCGCGTCCGAGCAGTACTTC	CSAGVASEQYF
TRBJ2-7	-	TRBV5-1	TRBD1	TGCGCCAGCAGCTTGGGGACAGGGACCCGCTACGAGCAGTACTTC	CASSLGTGTRYEQYF
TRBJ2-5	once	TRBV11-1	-	TGTGCCAGCAGCAGGGACGGGGGACAAGAGACCCAGTACTTC	CASSRDGGQETQYF
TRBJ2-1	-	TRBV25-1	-	TGTGCCAGCAGTGAATCGGGACCGGATGAGCAGTTCTTC	CASSESGPDEQFF
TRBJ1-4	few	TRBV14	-	TGTGCCAGCAGCAGCAGGACCTTCGACACTTCAACTAATGAAAAACTGTTTTTT	CASSSRTFDTSTNEKLFF
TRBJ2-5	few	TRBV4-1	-	TGCGCCAGCAGCTCTCACGGAGTGGGTTCAGAGACCCAGTACTTC	CASSSHGVGSETQYF
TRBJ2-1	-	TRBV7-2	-	TGTGCCAGCAGCCGGAACAATGAGCAGTTCTTC	CASSRNNEQFF
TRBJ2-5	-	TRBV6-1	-	TGTGCCAGCAGTGAACAGTACGGGTGGGACCAAGAGACCCAGTACTTC	CASSEQYGWDQETQYF
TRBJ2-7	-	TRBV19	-	TGTGCCAGTAGTACCCGGGATGTCAAAGCCTACGAGCAGTACTTC	CASSTRDVKAYEQYF
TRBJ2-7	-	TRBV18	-	TGTGCCAGCTCATCGTTGGAGGAGCAGTACTTC	CASSSLEEQYF
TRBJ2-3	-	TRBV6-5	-	TGTGCCAGCAGTTACGGGGAGGGCACAGATACGCAGTATTTT	CASSYGEGTDTQYF
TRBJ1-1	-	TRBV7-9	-	TGTGCCAGCAGCTTAGTAGGAGGGGTCACTGAAGCTTTCTTT	CASSLVGGVTEAFF
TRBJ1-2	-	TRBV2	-	TGTGCCAGCAGTGAAAGAGGGCCCTCCTTAAGTGGCTACACCTTC	CASSERGPSLSGYTF
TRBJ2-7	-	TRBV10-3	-	TGTGCCATCAGTGAGACAGGGTCCGAGCAGTACTTC	CAISETGSEQYF
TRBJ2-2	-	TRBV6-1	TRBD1	TGTGCCAGCAGACCCCAGGGGGCGGGCGGGGAGCTGTTTTTT	CASRPQGAGGELFF
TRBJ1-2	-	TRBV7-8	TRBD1	TGTGCCAGCAGCCCTATTACTGGACAGGGGATACACTATGGCTACACCTTC	CASSPITGQGIHYGYTF
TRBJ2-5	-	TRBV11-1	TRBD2	TGTGCCAGCAGCCCGGGACTAGGAAATACCCAGTACTTC	CASSPGLGNTQYF
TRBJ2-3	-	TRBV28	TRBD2	TGTGCCAGCAGTTGGGGACTAGCGGGGAACACAGATACGCAGTATTTT	CASSWGLAGNTDTQYF
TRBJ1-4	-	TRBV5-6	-	TGTGCCAGCAGCCCGGTTTATGGGGCCGGGGGTGAAAAACTGTTTTTT	CASSPVYGAGGEKLFF
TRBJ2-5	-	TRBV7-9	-	TGTGCCAGCAGCTTCCGGGGCCCCCAAGAGACCCAGTACTTC	CASSFRGPQETQYF
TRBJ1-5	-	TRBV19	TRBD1	TGTGCCAGTAGTATAGAGCATACAGGGGGCGCGAACCATCAGCCCCAGCATTTT	CASSIEHTGGANHQPQHF
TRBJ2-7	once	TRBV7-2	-	TGTGCCAGCAGCCGGGTGCGTCAGTACGAGCAGTACTTC	CASSRVRQYEQYF
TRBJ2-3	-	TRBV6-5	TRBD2	TGTGCCAGCAGTTACTCCGGCGGGGGTAGGGCAGATACGCAGTATTTT	CASSYSGGGRADTQYF
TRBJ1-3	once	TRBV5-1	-	TGCGCCAGCAGCTTGGGGCAACAGAGCTCTGGAAACACCATATATTTT	CASSLGQQSSGNTIYF
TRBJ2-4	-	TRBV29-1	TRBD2	TGCAGCGTTGAAGTGGGACTAGTGTCATACTTC	CSVEVGLVSYF
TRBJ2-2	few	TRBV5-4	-	TGTGCCAGCAGCTTAGACAGCCTCACCGGGGAGCTGTTTTTT	CASSLDSLTGELFF
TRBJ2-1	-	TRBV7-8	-	TGTGCCAGCAACCTCCCTAGCACCCTCAATGAGCAGTTCTTC	CASNLPSTLNEQFF
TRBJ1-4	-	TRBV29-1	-	TGCAGCGTTGCGGTTTCGGCTAATGAAAAACTGTTTTTT	CSVAVSANEKLFF
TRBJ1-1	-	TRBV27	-	TGTGCCAGCAGCTATCGGAAACAGAAAAGGTACACTGAAGCTTTCTTT	CASSYRKQKRYTEAFF
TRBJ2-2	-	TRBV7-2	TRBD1	TGTGCCAGCAGCACAGGGGGTAAAGCCGGGGAGCTGTTTTTT	CASSTGGKAGELFF
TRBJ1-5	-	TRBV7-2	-	TGTGCCAGCAGCTTAAGTAAAAGCAATCAGCCCCAGCATTTT	CASSLSKSNQPQHF
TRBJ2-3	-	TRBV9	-	TGTGCCAGCAGCCTGCGAAGCGCAGATACGCAGTATTTT	CASSLRSADTQYF